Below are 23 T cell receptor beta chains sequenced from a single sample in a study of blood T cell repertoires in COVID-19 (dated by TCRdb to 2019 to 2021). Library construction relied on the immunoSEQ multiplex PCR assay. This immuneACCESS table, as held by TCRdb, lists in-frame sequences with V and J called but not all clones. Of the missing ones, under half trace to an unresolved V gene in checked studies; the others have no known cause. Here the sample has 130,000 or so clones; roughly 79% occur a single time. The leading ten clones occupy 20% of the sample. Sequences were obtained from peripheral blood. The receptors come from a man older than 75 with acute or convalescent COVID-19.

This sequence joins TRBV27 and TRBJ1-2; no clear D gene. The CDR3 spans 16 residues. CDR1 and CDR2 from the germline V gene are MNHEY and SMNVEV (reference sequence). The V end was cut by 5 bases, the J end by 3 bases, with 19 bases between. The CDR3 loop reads CASSPQASSSYYGYTF. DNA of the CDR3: TGTGCCAGCAGTCCCCAAGCATCGTCTTCCTACTATGGCTACACCTTC.

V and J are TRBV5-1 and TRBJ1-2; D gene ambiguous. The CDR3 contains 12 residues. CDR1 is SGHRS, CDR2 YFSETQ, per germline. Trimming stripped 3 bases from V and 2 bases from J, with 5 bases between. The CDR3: CASSSGNYGYTF. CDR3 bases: TGCGCCAGCAGCTCGGGAAACTATGGCTACACCTTC.

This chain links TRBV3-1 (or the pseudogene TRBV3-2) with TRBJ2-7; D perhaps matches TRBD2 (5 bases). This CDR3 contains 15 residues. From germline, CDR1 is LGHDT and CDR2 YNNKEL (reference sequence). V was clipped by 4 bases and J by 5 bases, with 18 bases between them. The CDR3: CASSPLWTSRHEQYF. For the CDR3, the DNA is TGTGCCAGCAGCCCGCTTTGGACTTCACGGCACGAGCAGTACTTC.

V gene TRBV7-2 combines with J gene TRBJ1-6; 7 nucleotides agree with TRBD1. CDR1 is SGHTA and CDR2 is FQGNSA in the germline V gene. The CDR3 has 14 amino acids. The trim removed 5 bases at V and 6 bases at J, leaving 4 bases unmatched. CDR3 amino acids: CASSLSGGNSPLHF. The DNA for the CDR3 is TGTGCCAGCAGCCTATCAGGGGGTAATTCACCCCTCCACTTT. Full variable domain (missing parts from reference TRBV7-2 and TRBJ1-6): GAGVSQSPSNKVTEKGKDVELRCDPISGHTALYWYRQSLGQGLEFLIYFQGNSAPDKSGLPSDRFSAERTGGSVSTLTIQRTQQEDSAVYLCASSLSGGNSPLHFGNGTRLTVT.

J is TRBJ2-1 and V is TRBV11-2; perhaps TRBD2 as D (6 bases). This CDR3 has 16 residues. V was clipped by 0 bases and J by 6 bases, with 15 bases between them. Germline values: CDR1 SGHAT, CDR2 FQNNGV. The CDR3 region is CASSLDPSEVGNEQFF. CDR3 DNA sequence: TGTGCCAGCAGCTTAGATCCTAGCGAGGTGGGCAATGAGCAGTTCTTC.

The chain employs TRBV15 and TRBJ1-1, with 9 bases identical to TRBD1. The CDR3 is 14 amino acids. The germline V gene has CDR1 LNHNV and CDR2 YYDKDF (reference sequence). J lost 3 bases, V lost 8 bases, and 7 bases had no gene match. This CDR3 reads CATPRDRGDTEAFF. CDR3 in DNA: TGTGCCACCCCCCGAGACAGGGGGGACACTGAAGCTTTCTTT.

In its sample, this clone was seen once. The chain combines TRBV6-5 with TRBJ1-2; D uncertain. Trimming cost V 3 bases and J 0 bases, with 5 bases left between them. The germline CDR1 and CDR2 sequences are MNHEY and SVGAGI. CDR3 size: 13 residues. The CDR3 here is CASSYIANYGYTF. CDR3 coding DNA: TGTGCCAGCAGTTATATAGCTAACTATGGCTACACCTTC.

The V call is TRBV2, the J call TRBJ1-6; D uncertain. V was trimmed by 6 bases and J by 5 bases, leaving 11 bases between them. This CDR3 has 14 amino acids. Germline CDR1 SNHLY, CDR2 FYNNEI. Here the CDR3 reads CASRTTGNNSPLHF. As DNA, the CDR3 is TGTGCCAGCAGGACAACGGGGAATAATTCACCCCTCCACTTT. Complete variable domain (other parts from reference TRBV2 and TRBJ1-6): EPEVTQTPSHQVTQMGQEVILRCVPISNHLYFYWYRQILGQKVEFLVSFYNNEISEKSEIFDDQFSVERPDGSNFTLKIRSTKLEDSAMYFCASRTTGNNSPLHFGNGTRLTVT.

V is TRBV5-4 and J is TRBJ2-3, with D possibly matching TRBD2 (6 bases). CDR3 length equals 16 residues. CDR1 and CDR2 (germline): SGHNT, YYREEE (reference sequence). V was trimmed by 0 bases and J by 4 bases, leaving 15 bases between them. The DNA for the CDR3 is TGTGCCAGCAGCTTGGTGGCCCAGTCGGGGGCAGATACGCAGTATTTT. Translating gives CASSLVAQSGADTQYF.

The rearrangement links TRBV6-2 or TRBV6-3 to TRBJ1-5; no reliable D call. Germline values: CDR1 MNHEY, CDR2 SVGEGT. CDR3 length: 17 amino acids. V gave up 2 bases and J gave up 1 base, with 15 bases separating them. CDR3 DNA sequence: TGTGCCAGCAGTTACCCCTCTGGCCGATCGAGCAATCAGCCCCAGCATTTT. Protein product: CASSYPSGRSSNQPQHF.

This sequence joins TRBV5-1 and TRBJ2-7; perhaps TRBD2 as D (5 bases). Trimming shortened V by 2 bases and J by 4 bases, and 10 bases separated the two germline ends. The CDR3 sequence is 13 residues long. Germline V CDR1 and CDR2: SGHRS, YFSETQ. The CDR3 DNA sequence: TGCGCCAGCAGCTTCGGGGAACAGTACGAGCAGTACTTC. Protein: CASSFGEQYEQYF.

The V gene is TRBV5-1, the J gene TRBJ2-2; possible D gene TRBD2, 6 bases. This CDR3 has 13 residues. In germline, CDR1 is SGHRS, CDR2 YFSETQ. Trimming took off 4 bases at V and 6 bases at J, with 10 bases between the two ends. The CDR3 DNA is TGCGCCAGCAGCCTCAGGGACTCCGGGGAGCTGTTTTTT. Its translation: CASSLRDSGELFF.

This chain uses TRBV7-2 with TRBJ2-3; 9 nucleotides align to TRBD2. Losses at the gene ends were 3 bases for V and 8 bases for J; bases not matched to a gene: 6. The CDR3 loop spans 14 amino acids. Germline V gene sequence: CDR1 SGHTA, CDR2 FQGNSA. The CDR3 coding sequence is TGTGCCAGCAGCTTGGGACTAGCAGAAGCTACGCAGTATTTT. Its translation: CASSLGLAEATQYF.

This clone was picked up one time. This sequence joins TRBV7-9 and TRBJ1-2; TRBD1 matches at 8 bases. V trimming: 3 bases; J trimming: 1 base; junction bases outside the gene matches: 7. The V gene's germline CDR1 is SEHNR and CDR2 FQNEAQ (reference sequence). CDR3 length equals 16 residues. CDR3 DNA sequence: TGTGCCAGCAGCTTTAGGGGACAGGCCCATAACTATGGCTACACCTTC. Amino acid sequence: CASSFRGQAHNYGYTF. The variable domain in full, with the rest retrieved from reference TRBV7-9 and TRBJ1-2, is DTGVSQNPRHKITKRGQNVTFRCDPISEHNRLYWYRQTLGQGPEFLTYFQNEAQLEKSRLLSDRFSAERPKGSFSTLEIQRTEQGDSAMYLCASSFRGQAHNYGYTFGSGTRLTVV.

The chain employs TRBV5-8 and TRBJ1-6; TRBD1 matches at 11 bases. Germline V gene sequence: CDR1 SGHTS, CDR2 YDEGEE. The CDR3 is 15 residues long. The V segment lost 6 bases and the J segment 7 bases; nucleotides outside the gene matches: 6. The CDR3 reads CASTPDRGRNSPLHF. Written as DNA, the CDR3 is TGTGCCAGCACCCCGGACAGGGGGCGGAATTCACCCCTCCACTTT.

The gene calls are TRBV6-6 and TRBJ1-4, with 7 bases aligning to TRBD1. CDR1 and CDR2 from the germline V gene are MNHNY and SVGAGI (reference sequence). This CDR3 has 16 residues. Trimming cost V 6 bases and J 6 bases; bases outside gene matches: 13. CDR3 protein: CASSFNPDRQYEKLFF. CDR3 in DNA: TGTGCCAGCAGCTTTAACCCGGACAGGCAATATGAAAAACTGTTTTTT.

In DNA form, the CDR3 reads TGTGCCAGCAGCTTGGCCATGCAGAACGCTAACTATGGCTACACCTTC. Its protein product is CASSLAMQNANYGYTF. The chain uses TRBV5-4 and TRBJ1-2, with unresolved D. The germline gives CDR1 SGHNT, CDR2 YYREEE (reference sequence). V lost 0 bases and J lost 0, with 12 bases in between. This CDR3 has 16 residues.

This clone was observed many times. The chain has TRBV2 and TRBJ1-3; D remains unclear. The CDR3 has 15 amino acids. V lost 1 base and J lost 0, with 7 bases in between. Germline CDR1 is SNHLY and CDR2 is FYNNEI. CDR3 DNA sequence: TGTGCCAGCAGTGAAGGAGTGCTCTCTGGAAACACCATATATTTT. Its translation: CASSEGVLSGNTIYF.

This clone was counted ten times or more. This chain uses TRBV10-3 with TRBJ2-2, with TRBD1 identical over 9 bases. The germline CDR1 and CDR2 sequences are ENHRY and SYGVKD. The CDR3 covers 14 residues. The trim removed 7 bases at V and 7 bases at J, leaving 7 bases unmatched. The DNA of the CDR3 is TGTGCCATCACCAAACAGGGGGCGAACGGGGAGCTGTTTTTT. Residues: CAITKQGANGELFF.

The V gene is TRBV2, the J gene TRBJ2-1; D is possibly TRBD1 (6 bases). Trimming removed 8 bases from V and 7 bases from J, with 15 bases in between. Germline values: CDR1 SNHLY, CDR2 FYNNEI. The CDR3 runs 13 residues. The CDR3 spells CASLRQVTNEQFF. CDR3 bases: TGTGCCAGCCTGAGACAGGTCACGAATGAGCAGTTCTTC. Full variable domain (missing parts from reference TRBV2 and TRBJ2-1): EPEVTQTPSHQVTQMGQEVILRCVPISNHLYFYWYRQILGQKVEFLVSFYNNEISEKSEIFDDQFSVERPDGSNFTLKIRSTKLEDSAMYFCASLRQVTNEQFFGPGTRLTVL.

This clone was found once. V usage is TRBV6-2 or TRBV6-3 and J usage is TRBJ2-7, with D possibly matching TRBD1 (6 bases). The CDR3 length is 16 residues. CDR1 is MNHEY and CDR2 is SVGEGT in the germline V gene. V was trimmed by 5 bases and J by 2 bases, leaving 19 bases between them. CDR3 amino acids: CASSPNRVRITYEQYF. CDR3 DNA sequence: TGTGCCAGCAGTCCCAACAGGGTTCGGATTACCTACGAGCAGTACTTC.

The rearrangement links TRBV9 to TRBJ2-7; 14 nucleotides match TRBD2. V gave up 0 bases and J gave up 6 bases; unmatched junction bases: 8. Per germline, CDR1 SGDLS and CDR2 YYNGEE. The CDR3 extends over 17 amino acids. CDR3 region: CASSVGQGGLAGAEQYF. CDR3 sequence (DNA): TGTGCCAGCAGCGTAGGCCAAGGGGGACTAGCGGGGGCCGAGCAGTACTTC.

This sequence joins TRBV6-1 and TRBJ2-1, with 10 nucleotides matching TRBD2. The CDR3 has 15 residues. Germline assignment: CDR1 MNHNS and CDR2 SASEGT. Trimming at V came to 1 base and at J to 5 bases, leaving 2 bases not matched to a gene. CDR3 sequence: CASSEGTSGNNEQFF. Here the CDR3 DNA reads TGTGCCAGCAGTGAAGGGACTAGCGGAAACAATGAGCAGTTCTTC.